These T cell receptor beta chains were read from a single sample in a study of blood T cell repertoires in COVID-19. The data were produced by immunoSEQ multiplex PCR, yet TCRdb's version contains in-frame clones alone and is incomplete. The sample holds 150,000 to 200,000 clones, more than 75% seen once. The sample taken for sequencing was PBMCs or T cells enriched from blood (not recorded which). The origin of the receptors is a woman in her 50s with acute COVID-19. Each CDR3 is given with its conserved first and last residue. D genes are given only for firm matches. Not all rows give a size; the values are once, few, many and, for expanded clones, a class.

len | abundance | j_gene | d_gene | v_gene | CDR3aa | CDR3nt
15 | - | TRBJ2-1 | TRBD2 | TRBV6-5 | CASTSGVGSYNEQFF | TGTGCCAGCACTAGCGGGGTCGGATCCTACAATGAGCAGTTCTTC
18 | few | TRBJ1-3 | - | TRBV14 | CASSQVGTRRSSGNTIYF | TGTGCCAGCAGCCAAGTAGGTACTCGCCGGAGCTCTGGAAACACCATATATTTT
16 | - | TRBJ1-4 | - | TRBV19 | CASSIVTGRINEKLFF | TGTGCCAGTAGTATCGTGACAGGAAGAATTAATGAAAAACTGTTTTTT
15 | - | TRBJ2-1 | TRBD2 | TRBV5-5 | CASSFGLAGYNEQFF | TGTGCCAGCAGCTTTGGGCTAGCGGGCTACAATGAGCAGTTCTTC
16 | - | TRBJ1-4 | - | TRBV5-6 | CASSLVDRRKNEKLFF | TGTGCCAGCAGCTTGGTTGACAGACGTAAAAATGAAAAACTGTTTTTT
16 | - | TRBJ1-3 | - | TRBV25-1 | CASSEQGLRSGNTIYF | TGTGCCAGCAGTGAACAGGGGCTGCGCTCTGGAAACACCATATATTTT
15 | - | TRBJ1-2 | - | TRBV28 | CASSPATTGNYGYTF | TGTGCCAGCAGCCCAGCTACGACGGGAAACTATGGCTACACCTTC
14 | - | TRBJ1-2 | - | TRBV5-4 | CASTLGRGNYGYTF | TGTGCCAGCACTTTGGGGCGGGGGAACTATGGCTACACCTTC
15 | once | TRBJ2-1 | TRBD2 | TRBV2 | CASSETSGGAGEQFF | TGTGCCAGCAGTGAGACTAGCGGGGGGGCCGGTGAGCAGTTCTTC
16 | - | TRBJ2-3 | - | TRBV28 | CASSSFSGHSTDTQYF | TGTGCCAGCAGTTCTTTCTCCGGACACTCCACAGATACGCAGTATTTT